This T cell receptor (beta chain) was recorded in a study of identical twins. The CDR3 contains 14 residues. Germline V gene sequence: CDR1 LNHDA, CDR2 SQIVND (reference sequence). Deletions cut 3 bases from V and 2 bases from J, with 10 bases between. TCRdb reprocessed the 5' RACE reads with MiXCR, giving one entry per CDR3 protein. Counted here are roughly 770,000 distinct CDR3 sequences, 15% to 20% occurring once; the ten biggest clones make up about an eighth. Study conclusions and caveats: The study reached conclusions through statistical analysis that was cross-sectional, not following the same donors.

Points on this clonotype: The antigen remains undetermined.

This sample was also put to use in a study of T cells expressing NK-cell markers. As that report states: Sorting was restricted to alpha-beta TCR T cells by an anti-gamma-delta TCR antibody in several experiments. The study did not resolve the HCMV specificity of expanded NKG2C+ T cell clones.

This TCR derives from a woman younger than 30 in good health. Material: PBMCs. This sequence joins TRBV19 and TRBJ2-5; a possible D gene is TRBD1 (5 bases). The CDR3 DNA reads as TGTGCCAGTAGTATCCTCGACAGACAAGAGACCCAGTACTTC. This encodes CASSILDRQETQYF.